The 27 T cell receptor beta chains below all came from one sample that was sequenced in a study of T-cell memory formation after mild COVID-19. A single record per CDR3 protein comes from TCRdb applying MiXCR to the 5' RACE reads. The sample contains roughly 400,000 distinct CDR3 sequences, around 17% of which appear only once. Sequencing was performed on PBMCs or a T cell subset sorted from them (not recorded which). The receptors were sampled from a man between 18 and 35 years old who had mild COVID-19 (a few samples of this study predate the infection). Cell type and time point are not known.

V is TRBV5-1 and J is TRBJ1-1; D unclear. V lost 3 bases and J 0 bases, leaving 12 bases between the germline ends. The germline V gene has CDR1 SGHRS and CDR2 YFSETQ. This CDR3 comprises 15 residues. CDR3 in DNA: TGCGCCAGCAGCTCCACCCCGGCCCTGAACACTGAAGCTTTCTTT. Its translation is CASSSTPALNTEAFF.

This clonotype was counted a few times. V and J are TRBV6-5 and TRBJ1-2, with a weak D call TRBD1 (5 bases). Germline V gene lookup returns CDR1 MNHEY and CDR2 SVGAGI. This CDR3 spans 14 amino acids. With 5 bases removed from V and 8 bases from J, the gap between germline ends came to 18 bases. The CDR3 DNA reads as TGTGCCAGCAGTGCCACCGGGACGGGGTCCGGCTACACCTTC. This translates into CASSATGTGSGYTF.

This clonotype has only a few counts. DNA for the CDR3: TGTGCCAGCAGTTACACTCAGGGGATCACTGAAGCTTTCTTT. Amino acids: CASSYTQGITEAFF. The gene calls are TRBV6-6 and TRBJ1-1; D perhaps matches TRBD1 (6 bases). Germline CDR1 and CDR2: MNHNY and SVGAGI (reference sequence). Between the trimmed V and J ends, which lost 2 bases and 4 bases, there was a span of 11 bases. The CDR3 contains 14 residues.

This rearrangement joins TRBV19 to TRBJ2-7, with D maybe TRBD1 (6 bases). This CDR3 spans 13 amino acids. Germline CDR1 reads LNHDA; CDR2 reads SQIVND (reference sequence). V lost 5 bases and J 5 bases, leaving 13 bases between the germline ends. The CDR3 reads CASSLGAFDEQYF. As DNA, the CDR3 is TGTGCCAGTAGTTTGGGGGCTTTCGACGAGCAGTACTTC.

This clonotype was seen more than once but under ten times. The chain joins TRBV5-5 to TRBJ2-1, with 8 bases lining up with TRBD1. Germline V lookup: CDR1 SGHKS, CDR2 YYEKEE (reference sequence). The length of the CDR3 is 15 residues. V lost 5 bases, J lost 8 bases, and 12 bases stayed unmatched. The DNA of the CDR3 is TGTGCCAGCAGGATCGACAGGGGACATTGGGATGAGCAGTTCTTC. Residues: CASRIDRGHWDEQFF.

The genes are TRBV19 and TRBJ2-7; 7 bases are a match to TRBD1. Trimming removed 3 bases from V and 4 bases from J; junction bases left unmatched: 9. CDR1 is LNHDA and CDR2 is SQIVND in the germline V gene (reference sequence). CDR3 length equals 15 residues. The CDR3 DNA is TGTGCCAGTAGTATCACAGCAGGGGGTATGTACGAGCAGTACGTC. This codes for CASSITAGGMYEQYV.

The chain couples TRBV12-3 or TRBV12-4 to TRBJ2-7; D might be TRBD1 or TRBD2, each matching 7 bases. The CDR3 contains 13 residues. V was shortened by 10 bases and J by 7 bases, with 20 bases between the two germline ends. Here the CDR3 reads CAIRQGGTWEQYF. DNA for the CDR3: TGTGCCATCCGACAGGGAGGGACTTGGGAGCAGTACTTC.

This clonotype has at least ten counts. The CDR3 protein is CASSEDRGDTQYF. The CDR3 DNA reads TGTGCCAGCAGTGAAGATCGGGGAGATACGCAGTATTTT. The chain employs TRBV2 and TRBJ2-3; perhaps TRBD2 as D (5 bases). The CDR3 runs to 13 residues. The germline gives CDR1 SNHLY, CDR2 FYNNEI. V was trimmed by 1 base and J by 5 bases, leaving 7 bases between them. Combining the CDR3 with reference TRBV2 and TRBJ2-3 gives the whole variable domain EPEVTQTPSHQVTQMGQEVILRCVPISNHLYFYWYRQILGQKVEFLVSFYNNEISEKSEIFDDQFSVERPDGSNFTLKIRSTKLEDSAMYFCASSEDRGDTQYFGPGTRLTVL.

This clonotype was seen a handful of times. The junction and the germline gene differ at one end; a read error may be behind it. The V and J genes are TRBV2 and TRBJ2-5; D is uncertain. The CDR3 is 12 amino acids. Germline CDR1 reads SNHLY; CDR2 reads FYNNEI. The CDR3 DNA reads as TGTCCCAGCGAAGAGCGAGAAGAGACCCAGTACTTC. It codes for CPSEEREETQYF.

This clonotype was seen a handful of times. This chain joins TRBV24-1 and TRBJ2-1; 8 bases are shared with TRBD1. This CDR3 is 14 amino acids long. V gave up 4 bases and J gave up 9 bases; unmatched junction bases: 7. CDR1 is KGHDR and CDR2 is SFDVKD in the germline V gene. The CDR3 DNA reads TGTGCCACCAGTGACGACAGGGGATGGGGTGAGCAGTTCTTC. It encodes CATSDDRGWGEQFF.

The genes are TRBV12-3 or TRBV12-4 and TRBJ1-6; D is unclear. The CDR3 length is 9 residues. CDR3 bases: TGTCATAGGCAGGTCCCCCTCCACTTT. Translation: CHRQVPLHF.

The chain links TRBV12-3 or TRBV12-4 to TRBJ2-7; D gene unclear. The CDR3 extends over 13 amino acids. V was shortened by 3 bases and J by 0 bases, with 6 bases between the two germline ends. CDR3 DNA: TGTGCCAGCAGTTTTACAACCTCCTACGAGCAGTACTTC. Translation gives CASSFTTSYEQYF.

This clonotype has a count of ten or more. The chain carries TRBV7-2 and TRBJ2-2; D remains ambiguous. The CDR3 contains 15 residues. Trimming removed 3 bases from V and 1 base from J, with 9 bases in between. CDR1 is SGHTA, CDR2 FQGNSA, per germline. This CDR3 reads CASSFSPGNTGELFF. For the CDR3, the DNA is TGTGCCAGCAGCTTTTCCCCAGGGAACACCGGGGAGCTGTTTTTT.

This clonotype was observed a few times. The CDR3 is CSAKATERESETQYF. The CDR3 DNA reads TGCAGTGCTAAAGCGACAGAGAGGGAATCAGAGACCCAGTACTTC. V usage is TRBV20-1 and J usage is TRBJ2-5; D may match TRBD1 or TRBD2 (5 bases each). Trimming pared 4 bases from V and 4 bases from J, leaving 19 bases between. The CDR3 sequence is 15 residues long. From germline, CDR1 is DFQATT and CDR2 SNEGSKA (reference sequence).

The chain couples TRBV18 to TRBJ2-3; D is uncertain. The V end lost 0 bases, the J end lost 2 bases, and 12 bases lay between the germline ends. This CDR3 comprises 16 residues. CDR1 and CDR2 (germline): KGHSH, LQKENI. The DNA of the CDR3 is TGTGCCAGCTCACCACCCTCCGGACGGATCACAGATACGCAGTATTTT. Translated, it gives CASSPPSGRITDTQYF.

CDR3 nucleotide sequence: TGTGCCAGCAGTGAAAGCCAGGTCGTGGTCTACGAGCAGTACGTC. Protein sequence: CASSESQVVVYEQYV. The chain has TRBV2 and TRBJ2-7; D ambiguous. The CDR3 spans 15 residues. V was trimmed by 2 bases and J by 3 bases, leaving 14 bases between them. Germline V lookup: CDR1 SNHLY, CDR2 FYNNEI.

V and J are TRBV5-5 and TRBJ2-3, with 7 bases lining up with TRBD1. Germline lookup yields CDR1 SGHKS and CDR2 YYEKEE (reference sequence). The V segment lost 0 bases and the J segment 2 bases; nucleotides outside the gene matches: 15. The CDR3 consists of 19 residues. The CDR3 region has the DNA TGTGCCAGCAGCTTGGCAGGGGGTTTAGGGGTCCTGCCCACAGATACGCAGTATTTT. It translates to CASSLAGGLGVLPTDTQYF.

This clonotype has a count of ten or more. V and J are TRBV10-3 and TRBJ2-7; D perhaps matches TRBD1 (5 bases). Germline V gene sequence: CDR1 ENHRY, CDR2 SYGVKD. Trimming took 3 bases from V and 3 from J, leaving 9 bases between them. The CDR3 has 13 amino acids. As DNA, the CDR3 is TGTGCCATCAGTGATAAAGGGGACTACGAGCAGTACGTC. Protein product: CAISDKGDYEQYV.

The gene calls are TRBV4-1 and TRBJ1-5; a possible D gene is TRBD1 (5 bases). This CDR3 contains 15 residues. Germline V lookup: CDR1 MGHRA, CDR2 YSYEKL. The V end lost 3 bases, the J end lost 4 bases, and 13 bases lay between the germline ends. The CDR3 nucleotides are TGCGCCAGCAGCCAGCAGGAGGGACGGAATCAGCCCCAGCATTTT. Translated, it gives CASSQQEGRNQPQHF.

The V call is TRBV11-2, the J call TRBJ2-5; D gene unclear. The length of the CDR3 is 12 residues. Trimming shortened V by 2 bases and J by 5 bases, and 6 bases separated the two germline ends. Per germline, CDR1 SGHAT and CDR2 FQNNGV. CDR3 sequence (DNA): TGTGCCAGCAGCTTAACGGCGGAGACCCAGTACTTC. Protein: CASSLTAETQYF.

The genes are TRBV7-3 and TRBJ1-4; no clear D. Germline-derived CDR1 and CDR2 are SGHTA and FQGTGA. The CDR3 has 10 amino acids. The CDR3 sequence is CGAPWGFVFF. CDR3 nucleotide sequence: TGTGGCGCCCCTTGGGGTTTCGTGTTTTTT.

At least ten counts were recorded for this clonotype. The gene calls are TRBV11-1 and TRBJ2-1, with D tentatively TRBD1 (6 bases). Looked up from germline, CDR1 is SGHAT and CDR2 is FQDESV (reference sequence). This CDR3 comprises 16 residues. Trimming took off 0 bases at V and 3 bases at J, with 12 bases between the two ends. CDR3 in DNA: TGTGCCAGCAGCTTAGCTGCAGGGACAAGCTACAATGAGCAGTTCTTC. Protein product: CASSLAAGTSYNEQFF.

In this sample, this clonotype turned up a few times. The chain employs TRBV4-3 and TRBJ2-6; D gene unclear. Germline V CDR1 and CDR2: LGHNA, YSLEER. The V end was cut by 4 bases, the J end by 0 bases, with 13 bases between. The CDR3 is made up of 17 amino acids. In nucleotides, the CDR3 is TGCGCCAGCAGCCCCCTTGCCGGGCCCTCTGGGGCCAACGTCCTGACTTTC. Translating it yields CASSPLAGPSGANVLTF.

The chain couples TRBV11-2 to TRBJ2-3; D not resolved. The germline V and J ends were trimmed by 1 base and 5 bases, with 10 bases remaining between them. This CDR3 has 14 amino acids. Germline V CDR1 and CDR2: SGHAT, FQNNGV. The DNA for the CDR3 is TGTGCCAGCAGCTTAGCGTCCATCGTAGATACGCAGTATTTT. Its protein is CASSLASIVDTQYF.

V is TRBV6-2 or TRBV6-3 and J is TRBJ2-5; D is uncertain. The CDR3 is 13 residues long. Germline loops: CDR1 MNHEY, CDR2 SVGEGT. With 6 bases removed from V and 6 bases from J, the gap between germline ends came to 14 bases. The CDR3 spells CASRESVRKTQYF. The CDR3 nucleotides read TGTGCCAGCAGAGAGAGCGTCAGAAAGACCCAGTACTTC.

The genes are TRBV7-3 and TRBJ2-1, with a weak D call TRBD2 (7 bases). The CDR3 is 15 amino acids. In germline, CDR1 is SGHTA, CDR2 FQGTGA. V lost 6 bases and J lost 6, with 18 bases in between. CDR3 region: CASREAGAESNEQFF. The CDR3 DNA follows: TGTGCCAGCAGGGAGGCGGGGGCAGAATCCAATGAGCAGTTCTTC.

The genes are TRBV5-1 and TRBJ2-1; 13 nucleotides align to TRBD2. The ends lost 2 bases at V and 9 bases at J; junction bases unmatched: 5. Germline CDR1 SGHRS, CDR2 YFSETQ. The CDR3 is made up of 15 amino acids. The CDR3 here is CASSLTSGGASEQFF. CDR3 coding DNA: TGCGCCAGCAGCTTAACTAGCGGGGGGGCAAGTGAGCAGTTCTTC.